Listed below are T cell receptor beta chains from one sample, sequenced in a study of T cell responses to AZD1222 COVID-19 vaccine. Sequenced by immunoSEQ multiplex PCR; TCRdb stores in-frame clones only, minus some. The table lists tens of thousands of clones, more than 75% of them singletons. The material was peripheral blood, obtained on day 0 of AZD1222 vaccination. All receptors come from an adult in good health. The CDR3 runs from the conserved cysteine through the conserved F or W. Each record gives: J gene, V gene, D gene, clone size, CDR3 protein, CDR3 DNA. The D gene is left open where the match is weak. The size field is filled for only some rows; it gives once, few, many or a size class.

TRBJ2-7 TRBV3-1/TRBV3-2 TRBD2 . CASSQSGGGYEQYF TGTGCCAGCAGCCAGTCCGGGGGGGGCTACGAGCAGTACTTC
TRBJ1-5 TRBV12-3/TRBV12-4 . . CASSFDSNQPQHF TGTGCCAGCAGTTTCGATAGCAATCAGCCCCAGCATTTT
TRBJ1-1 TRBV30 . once CAWERQLNTEAFF TGTGCCTGGGAAAGACAGTTGAACACTGAAGCTTTCTTT
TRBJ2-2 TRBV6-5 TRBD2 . CASIRGGDTGELFF TGTGCCAGCATCCGGGGGGGGGACACCGGGGAGCTGTTTTTT
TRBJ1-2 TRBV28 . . CASSSASHYGYTF TGTGCCAGCAGTTCCGCCTCGCACTATGGCTACACCTTC
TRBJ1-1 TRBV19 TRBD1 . CASSPLQGAGTEAFF TGTGCCAGTAGTCCTCTACAGGGGGCGGGAACTGAAGCTTTCTTT
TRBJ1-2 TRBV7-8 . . CASSWTSNYGYTF TGTGCCAGCAGCTGGACCTCTAACTATGGCTACACCTTC
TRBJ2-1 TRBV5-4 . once CASSLAGSNNEQFF TGTGCCAGCAGTTTGGCGGGATCCAACAATGAGCAGTTCTTC
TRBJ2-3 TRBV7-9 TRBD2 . CASSLKRGGSTDTQYF TGTGCCAGCAGCTTAAAACGGGGGGGAAGCACAGATACGCAGTATTTT
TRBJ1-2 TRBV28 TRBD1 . CASAGTVNYGYTF TGTGCCTCCGCCGGGACAGTCAACTATGGCTACACCTTC
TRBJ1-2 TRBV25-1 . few CASNGDGYSYGYTF TGTGCCAGTAATGGGGACGGATATTCCTATGGCTACACCTTC
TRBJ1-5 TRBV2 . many CASSEDVTGGQPQHF TGTGCCAGCAGTGAAGACGTGACAGGTGGTCAGCCCCAGCATTTT
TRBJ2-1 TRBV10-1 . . CASSESRASRVGDEQFF TGCGCCAGCAGTGAGTCCAGGGCTAGCAGGGTTGGCGATGAGCAGTTCTTC
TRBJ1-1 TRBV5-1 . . CASSLRPGGEAFF TGCGCCAGCAGCCTCCGCCCCGGAGGTGAAGCTTTCTTT
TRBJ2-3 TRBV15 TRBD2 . CATSTDPPGGPLDTQYF TGTGCCACCAGCACCGACCCCCCGGGAGGGCCTTTGGATACGCAGTATTTT
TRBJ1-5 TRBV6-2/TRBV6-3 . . CASSYNSNQPQHF TGTGCCAGCAGTTACAATAGCAATCAGCCCCAGCATTTT
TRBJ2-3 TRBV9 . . CASSVDPGTSTDTQYF TGTGCCAGCAGCGTAGACCCGGGGACTAGCACAGATACGCAGTATTTT
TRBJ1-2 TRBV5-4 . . CASSLDNYGYTF TGTGCCAGCAGCTTGGACAACTATGGCTACACCTTC
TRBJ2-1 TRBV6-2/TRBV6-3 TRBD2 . CASSFPGGGGYNEQFF TGTGCCAGCAGTTTTCCCGGCGGGGGGGGTTACAATGAGCAGTTCTTC
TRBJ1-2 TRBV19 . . CASRDRTELYGYTF TGTGCCAGTAGGGATAGGACGGAACTCTATGGCTACACCTTC
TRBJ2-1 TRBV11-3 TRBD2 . CASSPSGGGSEQFF TGTGCCAGCAGCCCTAGCGGGGGGGGTAGTGAGCAGTTCTTC
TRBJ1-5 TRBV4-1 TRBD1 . CASSQEMFRTGLLGENQPQHF TGCGCCAGCAGCCAAGAGATGTTTAGGACAGGGCTCCTTGGTGAAAATCAGCCCCAGCATTTT
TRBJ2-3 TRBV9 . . CASSVDGKGTDTQYF TGTGCCAGCAGCGTAGATGGCAAGGGCACAGATACGCAGTATTTT
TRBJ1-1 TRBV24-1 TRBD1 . CATSDPVGTGKAFF TGTGCCACCAGTGATCCGGTCGGGACAGGGAAAGCTTTCTTT
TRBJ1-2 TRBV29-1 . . CSGDDNYGYTF TGCAGCGGGGATGATAACTATGGCTACACCTTC
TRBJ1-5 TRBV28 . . CASSLGTDGGQPQHF TGTGCCAGCAGCCTCGGGACGGACGGAGGGCAGCCCCAGCATTTT
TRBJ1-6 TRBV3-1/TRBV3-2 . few CATGRVGSPLHF TGTGCCACGGGGAGGGTTGGATCACCCCTCCACTTT
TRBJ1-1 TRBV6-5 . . CASSYSMGAQSEAFF TGTGCCAGCAGTTACTCGATGGGGGCGCAGTCTGAAGCTTTCTTT
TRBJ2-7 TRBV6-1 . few CASSEPYEQYF TGTGCCAGCAGTGAACCGTACGAGCAGTACTTC
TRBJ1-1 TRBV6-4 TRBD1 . CASSEAGTGGDRAFF TGTGCCAGCAGTGAAGCAGGGACAGGGGGCGATCGAGCTTTCTTT
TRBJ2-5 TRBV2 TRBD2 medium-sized CASSPTSSGGAGETQYF TGTGCCAGCAGTCCTACTTCTAGCGGGGGGGCGGGAGAGACCCAGTACTTC
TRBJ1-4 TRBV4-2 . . CASSQRLRFATNEKLFF TGTGCCAGCAGCCAACGTCTCCGTTTTGCAACTAATGAAAAACTGTTTTTT
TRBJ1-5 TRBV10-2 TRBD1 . CASSESFRQGAEDQPQHF TGCGCCAGCAGTGAGTCATTTCGACAGGGGGCGGAAGATCAGCCCCAGCATTTT
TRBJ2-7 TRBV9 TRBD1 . CASSDRTGDYEQYF TGTGCCAGCAGCGATCGGACAGGGGACTACGAGCAGTACTTC
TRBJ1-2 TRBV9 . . CASSVEGVFNYGYTF TGTGCCAGCAGCGTAGAGGGGGTGTTTAACTATGGCTACACCTTC
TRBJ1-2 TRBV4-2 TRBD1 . CASRSLTGDGYTF TGTGCCAGCAGGTCCTTGACAGGGGATGGCTACACCTTC
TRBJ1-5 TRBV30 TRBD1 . CAWSVQAGGFQPQHF TGTGCCTGGAGTGTACAGGCAGGGGGCTTCCAGCCCCAGCATTTT
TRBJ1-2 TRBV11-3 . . CASSLAKAYGYTF TGTGCCAGCAGCTTAGCCAAGGCCTATGGCTACACCTTC
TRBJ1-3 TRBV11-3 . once CASSLASISGNTIYF TGTGCCAGCAGCTTGGCTTCTATCTCTGGAAACACCATATATTTT
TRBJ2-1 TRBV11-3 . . CASSLNENNEQFF TGTGCCAGCAGCTTGAACGAAAACAATGAGCAGTTCTTC
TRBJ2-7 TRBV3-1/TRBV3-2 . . CASSQDLSGPYEQYF TGTGCCAGCAGCCAAGATCTCAGCGGCCCCTACGAGCAGTACTTC
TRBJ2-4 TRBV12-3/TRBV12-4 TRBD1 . CASSLPDRDIQYF TGTGCCAGCAGCCTACCCGACAGGGACATTCAGTACTTC
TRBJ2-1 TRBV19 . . CASSRRGDYNEQFF TGTGCCAGTAGTAGAAGGGGGGATTACAATGAGCAGTTCTTC
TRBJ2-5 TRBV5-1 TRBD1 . CASSFGQGGTVQETQYF TGCGCCAGCAGCTTCGGACAGGGGGGTACCGTCCAAGAGACCCAGTACTTC
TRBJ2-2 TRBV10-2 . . CASSPTGWVVNGELFF TGCGCCAGCAGTCCGACAGGCTGGGTTGTGAACGGGGAGCTGTTTTTT
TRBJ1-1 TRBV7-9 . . CASSLVEGVRNTEAFF TGTGCCAGCAGCTTAGTGGAAGGGGTAAGGAACACTGAAGCTTTCTTT
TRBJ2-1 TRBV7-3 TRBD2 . CASSWSSGRVDRNEQFF TGTGCCAGCAGCTGGAGTAGCGGGAGGGTTGACAGGAATGAGCAGTTCTTC
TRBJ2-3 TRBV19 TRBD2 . CASSIRGSGGTDTQYF TGTGCCAGTAGTATCCGCGGGAGCGGGGGCACAGATACGCAGTATTTT
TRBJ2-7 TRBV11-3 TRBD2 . CASGRTSGYSYEQYF TGTGCCAGCGGCCGGACTAGCGGGTACTCCTACGAGCAGTACTTC